This T cell receptor (beta chain) was sequenced for a study of blood T cell repertoires in COVID-19. Assay used: immunoSEQ multiplex PCR; TCRdb lists only in-frame clones, some missing. The table lists around 150,000 clones, 80% to 85% of them singletons. The germline V gene has CDR1 SGHKS and CDR2 YYEKEE (reference sequence). Trimming cost V 0 bases and J 2 bases, with 13 bases left between them. This CDR3 has 16 amino acids. The source of this sequence is a woman older than 75 with active or convalescent COVID-19. The sample consisted of peripheral blood. This chain uses TRBV5-5 with TRBJ2-3; weak D call: TRBD1 (5 bases). CDR3 DNA: TGTGCCAGCAGCTTGGGTACCCCTGGGGCCACAGATACGCAGTATTTT. Amino acids: CASSLGTPGATDTQYF.